The rows below give T cell receptor beta chains drawn from one sample of a study of cytomegalovirus exposure and HLA in healthy donors. Produced via immunoSEQ multiplex PCR; TCRdb's table is partial and in-frame only. The sample holds tens of thousands of clones; around 73% are singletons and the top ten take about 5%. The material sequenced was PBMCs. The receptors originated from a man between 45 and 60 years old in good health and CMV-seronegative. CDR3s include the opening cysteine and the closing phenylalanine or tryptophan. Each record gives: V gene, J gene, D gene, CDR3 protein. The D gene is left open where the match is weak.

TRBV27	TRBJ2-2	NA	CASMAIRWEENTGELFF
TRBV27	TRBJ1-6	NA	CANGVKDLLRKYSPLHF
TRBV27	TRBJ1-2	NA	CASSLSTGYGYTF
TRBV5-1	TRBJ1-2	TRBD1	CASSQDRVSYGYTF
TRBV2	TRBJ1-1	TRBD1	CASSGQGALNTEAFF
TRBV5-1	TRBJ2-2	NA	CASSESGLKTGGGELFF
TRBV2	TRBJ2-5	TRBD1	CASSEVFGTGGAEETQYF
TRBV5-6	TRBJ2-1	TRBD1	CASSLGRGTYSYNEQFF
TRBV5-8	TRBJ1-1	TRBD1	CASSPGTAHTEAFF
TRBV11-2	TRBJ1-4	NA	CASSEPATNEKLFF
TRBV5-4	TRBJ2-2	NA	CASSLGPGSTGELFF
TRBV30	TRBJ2-1	NA	CAWSGLRSSYNEQFF
TRBV11-2	TRBJ2-7	NA	CASSFRFQSLYEQYF
TRBV1	TRBJ1-2	NA	CTSSQGQGIYGYTF
TRBV6-5	TRBJ1-2	NA	CASSYYLAGGYTF
TRBV9	TRBJ2-1	TRBD2	CASSPRPAHRGDTSYNEQFF
TRBV7-8	TRBJ2-2	NA	CASESAGHKNTGELFF
TRBV30	TRBJ2-7	TRBD1	CAWSVGTGAYEQYF
TRBV2	TRBJ2-7	NA	CASSVERYSYEQYF
TRBV5-1	TRBJ1-1	NA	CASSLYINTEAFF
TRBV14	TRBJ2-7	TRBD1	CASSQGQGAYEQYF
TRBV15	TRBJ1-3	NA	CATSSREAGNTIYF
TRBV5-4	TRBJ1-5	TRBD1	CASSFTTGGHSNQPQHF
TRBV7-7	TRBJ2-5	TRBD1	CASSPTGGAETQYF
TRBV5-4	TRBJ2-1	NA	CASTTGGYNEQFF
TRBV7-9	TRBJ2-3	TRBD2	CASSAGTSFTDTQYF
TRBV5-1	TRBJ1-1	TRBD1	CASRKGGSGGHTEAFF
TRBV6-5	TRBJ1-2	NA	CASSDFVRGGYTF
TRBV6-1	TRBJ2-1	NA	CASSGVKTGKSYNEQFF
TRBV7-9	TRBJ2-3	NA	CASHRDTDTQYF
TRBV11-3	TRBJ2-3	TRBD1	CASSSTGKGTDTQYF
TRBV2	TRBJ2-3	TRBD2	CASTLGGSGTDTQYF
TRBV27	TRBJ2-7	TRBD1	CASSWDSSYEQYF
TRBV11-2	TRBJ2-1	TRBD2	CASSFKRGNNEQFF
TRBV19	TRBJ1-4	NA	CASSIAVGGREKLFF
TRBV7-9	TRBJ2-3	NA	CASSLEHFTDTQYF
TRBV19	TRBJ2-2	TRBD1	CASMGGQGRPTNTGELFF
TRBV5-6	TRBJ2-3	TRBD2	CASSAPSAGGGFAQYF
TRBV5-4	TRBJ2-7	TRBD1	CASSSTGGGYEQYF
TRBV11-2	TRBJ1-6	NA	CASSLYRERRSYNSPLHF
TRBV15	TRBJ2-1	TRBD1	CATSRDGTGLSSEQFF
TRBV27	TRBJ2-7	NA	CASSWDTGTQIYEQYF
TRBV5-1	TRBJ2-3	NA	CASSPPGDTHYF